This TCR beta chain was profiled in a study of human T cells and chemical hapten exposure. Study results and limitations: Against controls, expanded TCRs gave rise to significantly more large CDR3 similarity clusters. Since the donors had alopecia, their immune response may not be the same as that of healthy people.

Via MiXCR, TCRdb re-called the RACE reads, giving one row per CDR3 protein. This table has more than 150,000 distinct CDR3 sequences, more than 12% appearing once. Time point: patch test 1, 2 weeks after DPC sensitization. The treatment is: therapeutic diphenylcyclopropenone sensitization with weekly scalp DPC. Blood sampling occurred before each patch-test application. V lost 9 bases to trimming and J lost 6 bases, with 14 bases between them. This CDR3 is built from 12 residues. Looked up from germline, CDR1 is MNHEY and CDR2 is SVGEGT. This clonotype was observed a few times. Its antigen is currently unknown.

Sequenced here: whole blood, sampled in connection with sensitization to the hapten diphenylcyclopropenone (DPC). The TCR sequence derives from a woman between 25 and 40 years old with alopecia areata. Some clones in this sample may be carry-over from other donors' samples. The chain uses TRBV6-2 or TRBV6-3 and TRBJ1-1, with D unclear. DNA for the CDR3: TGTGCCAGGCCGCTGCCCCACCCTGAAGCTTTCTTT. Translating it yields CARPLPHPEAFF.